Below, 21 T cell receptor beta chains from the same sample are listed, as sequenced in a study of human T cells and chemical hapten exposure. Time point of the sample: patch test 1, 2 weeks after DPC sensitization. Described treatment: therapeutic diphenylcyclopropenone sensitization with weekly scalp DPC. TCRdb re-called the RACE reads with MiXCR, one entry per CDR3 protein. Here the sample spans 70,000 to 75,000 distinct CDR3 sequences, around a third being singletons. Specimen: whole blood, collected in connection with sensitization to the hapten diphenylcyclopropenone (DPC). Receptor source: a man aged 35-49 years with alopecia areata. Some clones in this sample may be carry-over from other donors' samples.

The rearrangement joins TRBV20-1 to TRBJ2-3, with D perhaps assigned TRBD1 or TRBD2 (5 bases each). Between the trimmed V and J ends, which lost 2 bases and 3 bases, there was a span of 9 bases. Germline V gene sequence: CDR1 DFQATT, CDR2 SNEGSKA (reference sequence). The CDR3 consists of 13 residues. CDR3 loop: CSARQEGTDTQYF. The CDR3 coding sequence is TGCAGTGCTAGACAAGAGGGGACAGATACGCAGTATTTT.

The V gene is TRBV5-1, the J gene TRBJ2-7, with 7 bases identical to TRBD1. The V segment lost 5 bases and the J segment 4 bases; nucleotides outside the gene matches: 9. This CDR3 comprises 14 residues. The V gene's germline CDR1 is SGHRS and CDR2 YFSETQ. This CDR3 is CASSLVTGSYEQYF. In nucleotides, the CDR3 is TGCGCCAGCAGTCTCGTGACAGGGTCTTACGAGCAGTACTTC.

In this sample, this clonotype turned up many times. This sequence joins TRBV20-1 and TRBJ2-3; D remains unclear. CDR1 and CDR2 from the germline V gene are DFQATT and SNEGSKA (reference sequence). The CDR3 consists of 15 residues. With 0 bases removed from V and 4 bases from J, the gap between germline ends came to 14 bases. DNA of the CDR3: TGCAGTGCTAGAGATTGGTCCCCAGTCGCAGATACGCAGTATTTT. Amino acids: CSARDWSPVADTQYF.

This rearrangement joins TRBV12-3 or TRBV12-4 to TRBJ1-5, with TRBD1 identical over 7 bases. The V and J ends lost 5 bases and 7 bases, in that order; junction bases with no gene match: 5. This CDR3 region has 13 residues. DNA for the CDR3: TGTGCCAGCAGTAACAGGGGAGGGCAGCCCCAGCATTTT. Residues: CASSNRGGQPQHF.

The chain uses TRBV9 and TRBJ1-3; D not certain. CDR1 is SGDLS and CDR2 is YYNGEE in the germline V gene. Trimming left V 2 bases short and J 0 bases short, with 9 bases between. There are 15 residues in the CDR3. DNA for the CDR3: TGTGCCAGCAGCGTGACTGATTCCTCTGGAAACACCATATATTTT. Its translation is CASSVTDSSGNTIYF.

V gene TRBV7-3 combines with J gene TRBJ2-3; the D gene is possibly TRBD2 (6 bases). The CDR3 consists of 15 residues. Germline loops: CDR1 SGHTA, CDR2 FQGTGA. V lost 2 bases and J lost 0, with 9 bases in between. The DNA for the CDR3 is TGTGCCAGCAGCTTAGCGGGGACTAGCACAGATACGCAGTATTTT. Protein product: CASSLAGTSTDTQYF.

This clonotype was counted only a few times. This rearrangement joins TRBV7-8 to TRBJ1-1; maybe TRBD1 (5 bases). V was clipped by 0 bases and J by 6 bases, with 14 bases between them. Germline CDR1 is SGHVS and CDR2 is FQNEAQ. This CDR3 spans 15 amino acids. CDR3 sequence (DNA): TGTGCCAGCAGCTTAGCGTCACAGGTTGGTCCTGAAGCTTTCTTT. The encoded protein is CASSLASQVGPEAFF.

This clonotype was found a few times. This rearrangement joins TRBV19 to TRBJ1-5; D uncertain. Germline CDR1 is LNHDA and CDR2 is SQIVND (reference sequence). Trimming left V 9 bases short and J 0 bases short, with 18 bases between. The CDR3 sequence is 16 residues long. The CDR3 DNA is TGTGCCAGCCACTCCACCGATTACTATAGCAATCAGCCCCAGCATTTT. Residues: CASHSTDYYSNQPQHF.

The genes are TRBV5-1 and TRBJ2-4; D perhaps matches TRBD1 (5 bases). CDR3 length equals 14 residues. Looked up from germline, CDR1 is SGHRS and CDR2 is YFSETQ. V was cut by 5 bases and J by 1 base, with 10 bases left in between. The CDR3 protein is CASSEQDAKNIQYF. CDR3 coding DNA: TGCGCCAGCAGTGAACAGGACGCCAAAAACATTCAGTACTTC.

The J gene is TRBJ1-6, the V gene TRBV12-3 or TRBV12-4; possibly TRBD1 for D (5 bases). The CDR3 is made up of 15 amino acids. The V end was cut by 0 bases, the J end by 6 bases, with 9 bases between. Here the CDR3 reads CASSLALRGNSPLHF. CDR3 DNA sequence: TGTGCCAGCAGTTTAGCTCTAAGGGGTAATTCACCCCTCCACTTT.

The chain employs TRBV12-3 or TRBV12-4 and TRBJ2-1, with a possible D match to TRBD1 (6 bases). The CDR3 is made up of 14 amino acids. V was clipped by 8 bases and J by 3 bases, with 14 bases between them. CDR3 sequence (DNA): TGTGCCAGCGCCTCCGGGACAAACTACAATGAGCAGTTCTTC. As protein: CASASGTNYNEQFF.

DNA for the CDR3: TGTGCCAGCAGAGACGGGACAGCGGGAGATACGCAGTATTTT. Protein product: CASRDGTAGDTQYF. The chain links TRBV6-2 or TRBV6-3 to TRBJ2-3, with D tentatively TRBD1 (7 bases). Trimming removed 6 bases from V and 5 bases from J, with 15 bases in between. There are 14 residues in the CDR3. Germline V lookup: CDR1 MNHEY, CDR2 SVGEGT.

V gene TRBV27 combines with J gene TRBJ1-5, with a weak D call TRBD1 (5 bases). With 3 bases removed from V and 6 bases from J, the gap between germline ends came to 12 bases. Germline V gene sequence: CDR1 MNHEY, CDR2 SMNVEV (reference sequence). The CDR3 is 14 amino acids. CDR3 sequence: CASSFHGAGQPQHF. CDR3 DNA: TGTGCCAGCAGTTTCCACGGGGCCGGTCAGCCCCAGCATTTT.

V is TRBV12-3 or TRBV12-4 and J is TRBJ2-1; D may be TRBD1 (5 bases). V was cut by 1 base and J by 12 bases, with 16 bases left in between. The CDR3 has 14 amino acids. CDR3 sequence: CASSLGVGTGTQFF. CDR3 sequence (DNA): TGTGCCAGCAGTTTAGGGGTCGGTACAGGAACGCAGTTCTTC.

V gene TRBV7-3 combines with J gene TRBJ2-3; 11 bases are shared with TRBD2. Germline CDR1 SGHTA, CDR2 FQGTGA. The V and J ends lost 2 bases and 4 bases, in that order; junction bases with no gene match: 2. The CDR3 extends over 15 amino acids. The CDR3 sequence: CASSLLAGGSDTQYF. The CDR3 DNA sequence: TGTGCCAGCAGCTTACTAGCGGGAGGCTCAGATACGCAGTATTTT.

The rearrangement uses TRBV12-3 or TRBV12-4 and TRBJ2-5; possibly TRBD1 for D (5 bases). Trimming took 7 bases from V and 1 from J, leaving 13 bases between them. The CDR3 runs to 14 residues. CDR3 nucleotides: TGTGCCAGCACTACCGACAGAGTCCAAGAGACCCAGTACTTC. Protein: CASTTDRVQETQYF.

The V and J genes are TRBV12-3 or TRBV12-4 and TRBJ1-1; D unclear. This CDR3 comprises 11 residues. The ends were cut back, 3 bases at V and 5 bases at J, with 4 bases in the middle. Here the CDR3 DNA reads TGTGCCAGCAGTTTTCTGACTGAAGCTTTCTTT. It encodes CASSFLTEAFF.

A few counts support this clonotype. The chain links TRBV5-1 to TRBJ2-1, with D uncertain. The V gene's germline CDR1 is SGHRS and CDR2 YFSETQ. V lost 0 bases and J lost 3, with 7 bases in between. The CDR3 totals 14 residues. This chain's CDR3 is CASSLGANYNEQFF. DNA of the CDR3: TGCGCCAGCAGCTTGGGGGCCAACTACAATGAGCAGTTCTTC. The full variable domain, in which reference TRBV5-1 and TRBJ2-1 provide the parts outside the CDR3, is KAGVTQTPRYLIKTRGQQVTLSCSPISGHRSVSWYQQTPGQGLQFLFEYFSETQRNKGNFPGRFSGRQFSNSRSEMNVSTLELGDSALYLCASSLGANYNEQFFGPGTRLTVL.

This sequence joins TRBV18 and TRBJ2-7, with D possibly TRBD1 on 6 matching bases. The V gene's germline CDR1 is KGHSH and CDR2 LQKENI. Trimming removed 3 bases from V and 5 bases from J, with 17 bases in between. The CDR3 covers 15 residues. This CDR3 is CASSPESGQLNEQYF. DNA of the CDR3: TGTGCCAGCTCACCGGAATCGGGACAACTCAACGAGCAGTACTTC. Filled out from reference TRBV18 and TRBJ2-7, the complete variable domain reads NAGVMQNPRHLVRRRGQEARLRCSPMKGHSHVYWYRQLPEEGLKFMVYLQKENIIDESGMPKERFSAEFPKEGPSILRIQQVVRGDSAAYFCASSPESGQLNEQYFGPGTRLTVT.

The CDR3 bases are TGTGCCAGCAGCCAAGAAGGGCCCCTACGCACTGAAGCTTTCTTT. As protein: CASSQEGPLRTEAFF. The rearrangement links TRBV14 to TRBJ1-1; D not resolved. Trimming pared 0 bases from V and 4 bases from J, leaving 12 bases between. This CDR3 region has 15 residues. CDR1 is SGHDN, CDR2 FVKESK, per germline.

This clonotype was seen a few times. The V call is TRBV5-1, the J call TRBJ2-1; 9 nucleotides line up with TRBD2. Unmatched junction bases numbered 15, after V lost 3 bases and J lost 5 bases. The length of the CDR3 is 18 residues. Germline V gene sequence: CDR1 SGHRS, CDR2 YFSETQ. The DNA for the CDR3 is TGCGCCAGCAGCTCCCCTAGAAGGCGGGAGGGCCTCCACAATGAGCAGTTCTTC. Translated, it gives CASSSPRRREGLHNEQFF.